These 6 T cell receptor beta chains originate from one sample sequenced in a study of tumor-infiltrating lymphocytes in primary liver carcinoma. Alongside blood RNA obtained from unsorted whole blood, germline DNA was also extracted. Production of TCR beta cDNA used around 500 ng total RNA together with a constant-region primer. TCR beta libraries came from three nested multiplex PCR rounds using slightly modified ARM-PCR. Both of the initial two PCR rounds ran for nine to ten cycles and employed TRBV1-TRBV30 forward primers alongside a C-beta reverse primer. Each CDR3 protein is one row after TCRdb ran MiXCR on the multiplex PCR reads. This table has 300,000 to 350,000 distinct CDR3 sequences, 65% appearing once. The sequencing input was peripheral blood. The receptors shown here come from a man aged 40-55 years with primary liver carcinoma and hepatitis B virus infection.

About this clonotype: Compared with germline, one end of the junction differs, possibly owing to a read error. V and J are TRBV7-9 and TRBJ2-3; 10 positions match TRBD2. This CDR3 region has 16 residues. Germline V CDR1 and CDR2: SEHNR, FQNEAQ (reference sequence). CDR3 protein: CASTWVAGGNTYTQYF. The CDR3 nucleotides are TGTGCCAGCACCTGGGTAGCGGGAGGCAACACATATACGCAGTATTTT.

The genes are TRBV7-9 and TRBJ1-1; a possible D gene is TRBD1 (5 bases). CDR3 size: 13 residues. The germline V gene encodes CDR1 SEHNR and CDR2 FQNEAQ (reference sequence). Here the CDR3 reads CVGSLRGDTEAFF. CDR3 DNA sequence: TGTGTCGGCAGCTTAAGAGGGGACACTGAAGCTTTCTTT.

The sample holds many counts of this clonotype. In DNA form, the CDR3 reads TGTGCCAGCAGTTACTCGAAAGGACTAGCGGACAACAATGAGCAGTTCTTC. Translation gives CASSYSKGLADNNEQFF. The chain recombines TRBV6-7 with TRBJ2-1, with 10 bases lining up with TRBD2. TRBV6-7 is an open reading frame, and its role is uncertain. Unmatched junction bases numbered 7, after V lost 0 bases and J lost 5 bases. CDR3 length equals 17 residues.

In nucleotides, the CDR3 is TGTGCCAGCAGTCCCCAGGGCCAAGGTACGCAGTATTTT. It codes for CASSPQGQGTQYF. J is TRBJ2-3 and V is TRBV28, with TRBD1 as a possible D gene (5 bases). Trimming stripped 5 bases from V and 8 bases from J, with 14 bases between. Germline CDR1 and CDR2: MDHEN and SYDVKM. The CDR3 contains 13 residues.

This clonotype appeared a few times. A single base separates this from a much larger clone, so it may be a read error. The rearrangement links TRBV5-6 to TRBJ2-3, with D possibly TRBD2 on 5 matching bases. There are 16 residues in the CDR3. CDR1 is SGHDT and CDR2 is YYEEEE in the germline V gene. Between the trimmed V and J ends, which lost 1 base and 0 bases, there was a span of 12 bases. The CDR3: CASSLYQRASTDTQYF. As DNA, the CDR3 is TGTGCCAGCAGCTTGTATCAGAGGGCCAGCACAGATACGCAGTATTTT. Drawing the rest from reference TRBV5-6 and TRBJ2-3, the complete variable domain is DAGVTQSPTHLIKTRGQQVTLRCSPKSGHDTVSWYQQALGQGPQFIFQYYEEEERQRGNFPDRFSGHQFPNYSSELNVNALLLGDSALYLCASSLYQRASTDTQYFGPGTRLTVL.

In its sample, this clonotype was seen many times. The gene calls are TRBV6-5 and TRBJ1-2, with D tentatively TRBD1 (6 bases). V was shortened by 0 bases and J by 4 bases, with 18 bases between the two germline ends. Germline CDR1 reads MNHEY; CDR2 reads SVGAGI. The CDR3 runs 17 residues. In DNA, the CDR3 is TGTGCCAGCAGTTACTCTCCCGGACGACAGGTGACCTATGGCTACACCTTC. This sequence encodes CASSYSPGRQVTYGYTF.